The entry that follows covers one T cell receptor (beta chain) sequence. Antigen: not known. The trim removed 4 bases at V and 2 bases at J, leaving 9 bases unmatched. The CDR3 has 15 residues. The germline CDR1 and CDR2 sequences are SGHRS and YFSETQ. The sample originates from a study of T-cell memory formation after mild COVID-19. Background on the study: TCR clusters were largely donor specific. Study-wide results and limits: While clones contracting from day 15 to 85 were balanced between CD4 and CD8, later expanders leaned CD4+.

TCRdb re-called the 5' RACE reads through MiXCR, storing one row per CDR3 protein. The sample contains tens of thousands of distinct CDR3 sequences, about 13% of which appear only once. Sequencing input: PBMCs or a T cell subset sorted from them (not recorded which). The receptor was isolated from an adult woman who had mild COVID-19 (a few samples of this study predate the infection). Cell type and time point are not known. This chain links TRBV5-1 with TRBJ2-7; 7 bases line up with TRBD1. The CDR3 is CASSIVGQATYEQYF. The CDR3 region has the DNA TGCGCCAGCAGCATTGTCGGACAGGCCACCTACGAGCAGTACTTC.